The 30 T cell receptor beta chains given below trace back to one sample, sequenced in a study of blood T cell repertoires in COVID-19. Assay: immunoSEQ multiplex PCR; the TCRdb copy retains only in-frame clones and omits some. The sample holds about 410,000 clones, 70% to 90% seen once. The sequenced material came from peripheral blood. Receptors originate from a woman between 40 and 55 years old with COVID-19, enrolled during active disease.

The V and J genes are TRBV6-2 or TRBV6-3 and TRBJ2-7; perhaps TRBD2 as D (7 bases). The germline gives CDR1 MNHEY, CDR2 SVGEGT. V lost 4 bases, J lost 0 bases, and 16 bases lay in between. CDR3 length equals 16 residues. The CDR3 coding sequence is TGTGCCAGCAGTTCCGGGAGGACAGACGCCTCCTACGAGCAGTACTTC. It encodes CASSSGRTDASYEQYF.

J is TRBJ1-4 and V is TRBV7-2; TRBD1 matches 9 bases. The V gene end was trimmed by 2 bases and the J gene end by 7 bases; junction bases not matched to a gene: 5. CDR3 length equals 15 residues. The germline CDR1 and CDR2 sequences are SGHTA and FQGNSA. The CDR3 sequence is CASSLSGTGSEKLFF. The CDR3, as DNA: TGTGCCAGCAGCTTATCGGGGACAGGGAGTGAAAAACTGTTTTTT. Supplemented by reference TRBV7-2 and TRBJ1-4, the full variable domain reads GAGVSQSPSNKVTEKGKDVELRCDPISGHTALYWYRQSLGQGLEFLIYFQGNSAPDKSGLPSDRFSAERTGGSVSTLTIQRTQQEDSAVYLCASSLSGTGSEKLFFGSGTQLSVL.

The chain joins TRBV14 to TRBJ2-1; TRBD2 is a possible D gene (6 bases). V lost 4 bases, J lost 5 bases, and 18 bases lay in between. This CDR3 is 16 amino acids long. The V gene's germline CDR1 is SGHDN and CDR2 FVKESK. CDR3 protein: CASSRRRGFLNNEQFF. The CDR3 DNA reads TGTGCCAGCAGCCGGAGGCGGGGATTTCTCAACAATGAGCAGTTCTTC.

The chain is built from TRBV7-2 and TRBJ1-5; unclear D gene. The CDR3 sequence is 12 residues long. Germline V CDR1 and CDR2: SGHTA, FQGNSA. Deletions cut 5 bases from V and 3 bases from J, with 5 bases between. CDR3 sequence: CASSLNNQPQHF. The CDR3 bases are TGTGCCAGCAGCCTTAACAATCAGCCCCAGCATTTT.

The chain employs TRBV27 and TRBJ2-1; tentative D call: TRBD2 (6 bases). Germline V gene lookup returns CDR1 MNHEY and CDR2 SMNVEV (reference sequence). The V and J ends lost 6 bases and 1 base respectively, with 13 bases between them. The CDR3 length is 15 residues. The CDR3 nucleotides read TGTGCCAGCAGGTCGGGAGAAGGGTCCTACAATGAGCAGTTCTTC. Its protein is CASRSGEGSYNEQFF.

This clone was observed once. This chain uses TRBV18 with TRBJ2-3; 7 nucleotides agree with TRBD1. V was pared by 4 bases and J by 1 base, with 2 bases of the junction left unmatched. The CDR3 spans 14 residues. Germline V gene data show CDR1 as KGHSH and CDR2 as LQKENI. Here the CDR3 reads CASSRDRGTDTQYF. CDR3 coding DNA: TGTGCCAGCTCACGCGACAGGGGCACAGATACGCAGTATTTT.

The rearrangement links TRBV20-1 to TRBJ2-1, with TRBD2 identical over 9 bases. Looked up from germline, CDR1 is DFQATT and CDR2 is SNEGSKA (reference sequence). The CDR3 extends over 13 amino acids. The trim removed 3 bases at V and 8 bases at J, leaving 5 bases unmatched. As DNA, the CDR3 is TGCAGTGCTAGTAGCGGGAGCTGGGATGAGCAGTTCTTC. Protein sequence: CSASSGSWDEQFF.

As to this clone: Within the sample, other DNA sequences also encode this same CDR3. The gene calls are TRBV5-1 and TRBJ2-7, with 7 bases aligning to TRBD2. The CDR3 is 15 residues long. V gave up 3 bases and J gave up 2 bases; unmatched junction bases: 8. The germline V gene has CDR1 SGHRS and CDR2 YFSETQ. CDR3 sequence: CASSSTPSGAYEQYF. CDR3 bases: TGCGCCAGCAGCTCGACCCCTAGCGGCGCCTACGAGCAGTACTTC.

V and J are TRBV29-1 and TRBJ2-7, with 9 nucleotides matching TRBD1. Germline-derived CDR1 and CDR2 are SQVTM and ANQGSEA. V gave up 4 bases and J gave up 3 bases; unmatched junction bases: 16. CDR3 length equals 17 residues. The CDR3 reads CSVVTGRQGVVGYEQYF. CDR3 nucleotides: TGCAGCGTTGTGACGGGGCGACAGGGGGTAGTAGGCTACGAGCAGTACTTC.

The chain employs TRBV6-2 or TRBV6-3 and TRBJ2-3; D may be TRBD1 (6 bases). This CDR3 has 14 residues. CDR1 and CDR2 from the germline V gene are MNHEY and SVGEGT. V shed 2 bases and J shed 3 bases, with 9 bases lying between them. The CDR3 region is CASSYRGSTDTQYF. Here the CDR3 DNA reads TGTGCCAGCAGTTACAGGGGGTCAACAGATACGCAGTATTTT.

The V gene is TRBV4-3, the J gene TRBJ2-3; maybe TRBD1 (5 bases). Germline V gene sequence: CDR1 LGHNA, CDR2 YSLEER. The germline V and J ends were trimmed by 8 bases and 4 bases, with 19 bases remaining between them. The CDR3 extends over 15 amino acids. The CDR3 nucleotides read TGCGCCAGCGCCAGAAGGGTGGGGCGGCCAGATACGCAGTATTTT. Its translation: CASARRVGRPDTQYF.

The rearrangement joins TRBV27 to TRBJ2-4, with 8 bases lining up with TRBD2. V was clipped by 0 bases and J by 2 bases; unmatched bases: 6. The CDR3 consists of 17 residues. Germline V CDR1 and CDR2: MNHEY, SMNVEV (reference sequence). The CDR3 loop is CASSLSPPGGSKNIQYF. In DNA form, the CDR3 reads TGTGCCAGCAGTTTATCGCCTCCGGGAGGGTCCAAAAACATTCAGTACTTC.

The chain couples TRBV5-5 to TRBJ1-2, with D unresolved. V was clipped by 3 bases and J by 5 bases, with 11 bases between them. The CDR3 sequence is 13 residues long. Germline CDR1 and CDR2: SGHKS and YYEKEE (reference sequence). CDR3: CASSSGLSYGYTF. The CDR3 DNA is TGTGCCAGCAGCTCCGGGTTATCTTATGGCTACACCTTC.

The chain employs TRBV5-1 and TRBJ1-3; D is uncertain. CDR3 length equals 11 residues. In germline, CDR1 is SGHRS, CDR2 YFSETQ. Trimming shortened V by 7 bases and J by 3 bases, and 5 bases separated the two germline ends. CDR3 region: CASGHGNTIYF. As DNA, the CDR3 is TGCGCCAGCGGCCATGGAAACACCATATATTTT.

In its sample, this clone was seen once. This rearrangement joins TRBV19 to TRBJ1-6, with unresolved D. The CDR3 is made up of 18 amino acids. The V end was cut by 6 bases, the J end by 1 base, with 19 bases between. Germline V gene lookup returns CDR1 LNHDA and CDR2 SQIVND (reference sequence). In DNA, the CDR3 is TGTGCCAGTAGCTCCCACCGAGCGGGGTTTTCCTATAATTCACCCCTCCACTTT. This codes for CASSSHRAGFSYNSPLHF.

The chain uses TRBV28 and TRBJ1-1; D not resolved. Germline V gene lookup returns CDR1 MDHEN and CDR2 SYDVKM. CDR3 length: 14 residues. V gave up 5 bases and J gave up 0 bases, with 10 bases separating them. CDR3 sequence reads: CASSPAGVNTEAFF. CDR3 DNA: TGTGCCAGCAGTCCGGCTGGAGTGAACACTGAAGCTTTCTTT.

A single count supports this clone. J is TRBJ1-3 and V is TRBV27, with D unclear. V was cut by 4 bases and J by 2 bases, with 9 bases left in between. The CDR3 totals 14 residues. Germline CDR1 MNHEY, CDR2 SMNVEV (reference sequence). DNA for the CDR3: TGTGCCAGCAGTTCTCACTCGACTGGAAACACCATATATTTT. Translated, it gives CASSSHSTGNTIYF.

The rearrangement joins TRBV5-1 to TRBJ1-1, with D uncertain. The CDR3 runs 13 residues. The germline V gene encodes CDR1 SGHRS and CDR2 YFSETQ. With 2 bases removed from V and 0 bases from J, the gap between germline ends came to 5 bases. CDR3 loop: CASSLELNTEAFF. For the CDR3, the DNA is TGCGCCAGCAGCTTAGAGTTGAACACTGAAGCTTTCTTT.

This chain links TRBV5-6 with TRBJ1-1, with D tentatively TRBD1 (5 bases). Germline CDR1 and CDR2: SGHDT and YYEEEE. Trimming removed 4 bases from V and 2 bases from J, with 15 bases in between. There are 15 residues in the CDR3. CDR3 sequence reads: CASSLLTAQNTEAFF. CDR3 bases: TGTGCCAGCAGCCTCCTGACAGCCCAAAACACTGAAGCTTTCTTT.

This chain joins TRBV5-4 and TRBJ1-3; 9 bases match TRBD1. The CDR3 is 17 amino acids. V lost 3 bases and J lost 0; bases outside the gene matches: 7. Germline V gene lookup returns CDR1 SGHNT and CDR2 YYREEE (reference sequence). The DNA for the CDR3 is TGTGCCAGCAGCTGGAAGGGACAGGGATTCTCTGGAAACACCATATATTTT. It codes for CASSWKGQGFSGNTIYF.

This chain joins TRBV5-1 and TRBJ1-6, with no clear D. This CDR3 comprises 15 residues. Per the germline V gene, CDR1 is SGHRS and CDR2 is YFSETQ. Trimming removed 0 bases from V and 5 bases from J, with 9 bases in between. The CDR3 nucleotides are TGCGCCAGCAGCTTGGTAGGCGGAGATAATTCACCCCTCCACTTT. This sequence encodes CASSLVGGDNSPLHF.

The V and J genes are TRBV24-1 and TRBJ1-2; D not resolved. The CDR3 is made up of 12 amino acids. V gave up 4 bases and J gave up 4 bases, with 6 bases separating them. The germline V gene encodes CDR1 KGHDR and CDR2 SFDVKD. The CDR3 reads CATSEEGYGYTF. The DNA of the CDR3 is TGTGCCACCAGTGAAGAGGGCTATGGCTACACCTTC.

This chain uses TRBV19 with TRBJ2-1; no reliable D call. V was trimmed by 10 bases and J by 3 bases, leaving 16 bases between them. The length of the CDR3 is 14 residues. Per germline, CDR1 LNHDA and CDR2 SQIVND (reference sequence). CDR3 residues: CATRRQLDYNEQFF. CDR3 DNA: TGTGCCACCCGCAGGCAGCTCGACTACAATGAGCAGTTCTTC. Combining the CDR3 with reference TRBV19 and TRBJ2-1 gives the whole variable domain DGGITQSPKYLFRKEGQNVTLSCEQNLNHDAMYWYRQDPGQGLRLIYYSQIVNDFQKGDIAEGYSVSREKKESFPLTVTSAQKNPTAFYLCATRRQLDYNEQFFGPGTRLTVL.

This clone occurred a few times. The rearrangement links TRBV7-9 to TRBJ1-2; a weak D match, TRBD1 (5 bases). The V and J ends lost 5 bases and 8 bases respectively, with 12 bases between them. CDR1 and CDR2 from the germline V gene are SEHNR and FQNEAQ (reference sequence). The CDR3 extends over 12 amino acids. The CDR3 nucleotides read TGTGCCAGCAGCCCGGACACGGAAGGCTACACCTTC. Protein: CASSPDTEGYTF. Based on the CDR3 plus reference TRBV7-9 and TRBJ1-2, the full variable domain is DTGVSQNPRHKITKRGQNVTFRCDPISEHNRLYWYRQTLGQGPEFLTYFQNEAQLEKSRLLSDRFSAERPKGSFSTLEIQRTEQGDSAMYLCASSPDTEGYTFGSGTRLTVV.

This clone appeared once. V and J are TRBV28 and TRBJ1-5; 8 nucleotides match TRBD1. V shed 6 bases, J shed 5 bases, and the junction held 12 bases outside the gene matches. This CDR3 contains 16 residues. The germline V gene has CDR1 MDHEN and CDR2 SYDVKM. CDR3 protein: CASRLTDRERDQPQHF. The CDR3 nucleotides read TGTGCCAGCAGACTTACGGACAGGGAGAGAGATCAGCCCCAGCATTTT.

The CDR3 bases are TGCGCCAGCAGCTGGGGCGGGGAGGTTGGTGCGCCCCAGCATTTT. Its translation is CASSWGGEVGAPQHF. This chain links TRBV5-1 with TRBJ1-5, with D possibly matching TRBD1 (5 bases). V lost 3 bases, J lost 9 bases, and 19 bases lay in between. Germline-derived CDR1 and CDR2 are SGHRS and YFSETQ. CDR3 length equals 15 residues.

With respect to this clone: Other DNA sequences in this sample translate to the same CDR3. The CDR3 DNA reads TGTGCCAGCAGTCCGGACAGAAACTATGGCTACACCTTC. Protein: CASSPDRNYGYTF. The chain recombines TRBV12-3 or TRBV12-4 with TRBJ1-2; the D gene is possibly TRBD1 (6 bases). CDR3 length equals 13 residues. The V end lost 5 bases, the J end lost 2 bases, and 9 bases lay between the germline ends.

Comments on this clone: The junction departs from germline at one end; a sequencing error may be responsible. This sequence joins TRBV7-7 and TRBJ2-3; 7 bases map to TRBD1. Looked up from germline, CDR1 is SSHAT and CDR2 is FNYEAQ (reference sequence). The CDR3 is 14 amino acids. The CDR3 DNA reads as TGTGCTAGCAGCCTAGGGGGCACAACAGATACGCAGTATTTT. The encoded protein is CASSLGGTTDTQYF.

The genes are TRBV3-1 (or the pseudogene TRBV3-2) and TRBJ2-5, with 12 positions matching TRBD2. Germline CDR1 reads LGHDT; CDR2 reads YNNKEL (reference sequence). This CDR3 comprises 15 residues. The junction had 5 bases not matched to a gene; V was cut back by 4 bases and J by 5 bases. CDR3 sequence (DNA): TGTGCCAGCAGCCTTCGACTAGCGGGAGTGGAGACCCAGTACTTC. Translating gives CASSLRLAGVETQYF.

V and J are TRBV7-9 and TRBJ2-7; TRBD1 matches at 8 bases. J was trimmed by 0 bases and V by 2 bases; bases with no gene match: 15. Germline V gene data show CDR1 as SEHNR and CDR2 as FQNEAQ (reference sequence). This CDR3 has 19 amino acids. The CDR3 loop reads CASSLILARGPPSSYEQYF. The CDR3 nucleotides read TGTGCCAGCAGCTTAATCCTGGCCAGGGGGCCACCCTCCTCCTACGAGCAGTACTTC.